This T cell receptor (beta chain) was identified in a study of early T cells in non-severe SARS-CoV-2 infection. Across the study: Sequencing of unsorted whole blood was done on bulk RNA, leaving chains unpaired.

Germline trimming cut 10 bases from V and 3 bases from J; bases unmatched to any gene: 10. Per germline, CDR1 MDHEN and CDR2 SYDVKM. The CDR3 totals 14 residues. Attached unique molecular identifiers marked individual cDNA molecules. MiXCR, run by TCRdb on the 5' RACE reads, gives a single entry per CDR3 protein. This table has some 96,000 distinct CDR3 sequences, roughly an eighth appearing once. In this sample, this clonotype turned up a few times. The antigen is unknown. The study, taken as a whole, reports: Reliance on VDJdb matching favored anti-spike CD8 responses; private and CD4 specificities were missed.

The receptor was derived from an adult who was a healthcare worker with PCR-confirmed SARS-CoV-2 infection or an uninfected control (not recorded which). Sequencing was done on a sample of whole blood. This chain joins TRBV28 and TRBJ2-7; 9 bases are shared with TRBD2. This chain's CDR3 is CATAGGVPHYEQYF. CDR3 DNA sequence: TGTGCCACCGCGGGGGGGGTTCCCCACTACGAGCAGTACTTC.